The clone carrying this T cell receptor beta chain was counted between two and nine times. The antigen is unknown. The sample contains more than one DNA sequence encoding this CDR3. This specimen belongs to a study of shared clonotypes between healthy human individuals. Study summary: Per donor, three plates held CD4 naive cells, three held CD4 memory, two held CD8 naive and one held CD8 memory. General observations from the study: The diversity represented, both genetic and in exposure history, was limited by few donors.

Germline CDR1 SNHLY, CDR2 FYNNEI. The CDR3 consists of 10 residues. The V gene lost 5 bases and the J gene lost 3 bases, with 2 bases spanning the gap. Roughly 27,000 T cell genomes, or approximately 0.2 ug DNA, went into the sorted-subset replicate PCRs. Libraries were prepared by immunoSEQ multiplex PCR; TCRdb keeps only in-frame clonotypes and omits some of them. Among about 2.5 million clones listed, roughly 92% were seen once. Researchers partitioned CD4+ cells into CD45RA+ naive and CD45RA-negative memory subsets. The rearrangement links TRBV2 to TRBJ2-7, with D hard to call. The sequence came from a man between 18 and 29 years old in good health. Some clones in this sample may be carry-over from other donors' samples. The specimen sequenced was naive CD4+ T cells from PBMCs. Subset described: CD45RA+ positively selected. DNA for the CDR3: TGTGCCAGCAGTATCTACGAGCAGTACTTC. The encoded protein is CASSIYEQYF. Complete variable domain (other parts from reference TRBV2 and TRBJ2-7): EPEVTQTPSHQVTQMGQEVILRCVPISNHLYFYWYRQILGQKVEFLVSFYNNEISEKSEIFDDQFSVERPDGSNFTLKIRSTKLEDSAMYFCASSIYEQYFGPGTRLTVT.